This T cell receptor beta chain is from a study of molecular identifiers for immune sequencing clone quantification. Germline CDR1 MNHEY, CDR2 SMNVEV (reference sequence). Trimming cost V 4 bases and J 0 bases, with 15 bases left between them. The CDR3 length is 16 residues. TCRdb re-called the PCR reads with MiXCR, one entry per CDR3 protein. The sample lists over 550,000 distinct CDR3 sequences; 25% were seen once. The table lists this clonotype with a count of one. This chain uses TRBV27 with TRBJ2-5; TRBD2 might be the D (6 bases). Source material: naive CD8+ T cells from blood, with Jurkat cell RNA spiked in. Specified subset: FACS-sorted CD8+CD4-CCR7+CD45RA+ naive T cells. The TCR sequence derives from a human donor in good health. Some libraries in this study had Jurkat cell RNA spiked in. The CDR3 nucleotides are TGTGCCAGCAGTTCGTTTGCGGGGTTGTACCAAGAGACCCAGTACTTC. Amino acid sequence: CASSSFAGLYQETQYF.